This is a list of T cell receptor beta chains from one sample in a study of blood T cell repertoires in COVID-19. Profiling relied on immunoSEQ multiplex PCR, and the TCRdb table lists in-frame clones only, not all of them. Of 150,000 to 200,000 clones listed, 81% are singletons. The sequencing input was PBMCs or T cells enriched from blood (not recorded which). The receptors derive from a woman between 35 and 50 years old with acute COVID-19. Each CDR3 is given with its conserved first and last residue. The D gene is left open where the match is weak. Some rows have no size entry. The others give once, few or many, or a class for an expanded clone.

>TRBD1|TRBJ1-2|.|TRBV5-5
TGTGCCAGCAGCCGGGCGGGACAGGGAGAAGGCTACACCTTC
CASSRAGQGEGYTF
>.|TRBJ2-3|.|TRBV18
TGTGCCAGCTCCCCTACAGATACGCAGTATTTT
CASSPTDTQYF
>.|TRBJ2-4|.|TRBV2
TGTGCCAGCAGTGAATGGGAGTCAGGCAAAAACATTCAGTACTTC
CASSEWESGKNIQYF
>TRBD1|TRBJ1-2|.|TRBV10-3
TGTGCCATCAGTGATCGACAGGGGAGGGAGAGTGGCTACACCTTC
CAISDRQGRESGYTF
>TRBD2|TRBJ2-5|.|TRBV28
TGTGCCAGTCTATCCGGGACTAGCGGCAAAGAGACCCAGTACTTC
CASLSGTSGKETQYF
>.|TRBJ2-3|.|TRBV5-8
TGTGCCAGCAGCTTGGGTTCGCTAGTACGGAGCACAGATACGCAGTATTTT
CASSLGSLVRSTDTQYF
>.|TRBJ1-2|once|TRBV2
TGTGCCAGCAATCCAGGTCCCTATGGCTACACCTTC
CASNPGPYGYTF
>.|TRBJ2-3|.|TRBV2
TGTGCCAGCAGTGTGGCAGGGGTAGTGGATACGCAGTATTTT
CASSVAGVVDTQYF
>.|TRBJ2-3|.|TRBV3-1/TRBV3-2
TGTGCCAGCAGCCCCAGGGGTGGGGGTACGCAGTATTTT
CASSPRGGGTQYF
>TRBD2|TRBJ2-1|.|TRBV19
TGTGCCAGTACCGAACTAGCGTACGGCGGCAATGAGCAGTTCTTC
CASTELAYGGNEQFF
>.|TRBJ1-4|.|TRBV7-8
TGTGCCAGCAGCTTAGACAGGTCCTACCCTAATGAAAAACTGTTTTTT
CASSLDRSYPNEKLFF
>.|TRBJ2-1|.|TRBV21-1
TGTGCCAGCAGCAAAGGTGAGACTAGCGTTTACAATGAGCAGTTCTTC
CASSKGETSVYNEQFF
>.|TRBJ2-7|.|TRBV6-5
TGTGCCAGCCGTACAGGGCAGGTCTACGAGCAGTACTTC
CASRTGQVYEQYF
>.|TRBJ1-3|.|TRBV5-1
TGCGCCAGCAGCTTGGGACAGGGAAACACCATATATTTT
CASSLGQGNTIYF
>TRBD1|TRBJ1-1|.|TRBV5-1
TGCGCCAGCAGCTTGGGACAGGGTTTCACTGAAGCTTTCTTT
CASSLGQGFTEAFF
>.|TRBJ1-2|.|TRBV6-1
TGTGCCAGCAGTGAAGCGCTTCGACAGGCTGACGGCTACACCTTC
CASSEALRQADGYTF
>TRBD1|TRBJ1-5|.|TRBV7-8
TGTGCCAGCAGCTCACCGGGACAGCAGCCCCAGCATTTT
CASSSPGQQPQHF
>TRBD1|TRBJ1-2|.|TRBV29-1
TGCAGCGAAGGACAGGGGGCTGGGGGCTACACCTTC
CSEGQGAGGYTF
>TRBD1|TRBJ1-5|once|TRBV6-5
TGTGCCAGCAGAGGACAGGCTGGAAATCAGCCCCAGCATTTT
CASRGQAGNQPQHF
>.|TRBJ2-2|.|TRBV3-1/TRBV3-2
TGTGCCAGCAGCCCCACCAGAACCCCGAACACCGGGGAGCTGTTTTTT
CASSPTRTPNTGELFF
>TRBD2|TRBJ2-7|.|TRBV9
TGTGCCAGCAGCGTAGGGCTAGCGGGAGACGAGCAGTACTTC
CASSVGLAGDEQYF
>.|TRBJ2-7|.|TRBV27
TGTGCCAGCCGAGCCCTCCGGCAGGGGTCCTACGAGCAGTACTTC
CASRALRQGSYEQYF
>.|TRBJ2-2|.|TRBV3-1/TRBV3-2
TGTGCCAGCAGCTCCTGGGGCCGCCAGAGGTCCGGGGAGCTGTTTTTT
CASSSWGRQRSGELFF
>.|TRBJ1-4|once|TRBV3-1/TRBV3-2
TGTGCCAGCAGCCTCGGAGGAGAAAAACTGTTTTTT
CASSLGGEKLFF
>.|TRBJ2-3|.|TRBV6-1
TGTGCCAGCAGTGAAGAGGAAATGGGAGAATTAGATACGCAGTATTTT
CASSEEEMGELDTQYF
>TRBD2|TRBJ2-7|.|TRBV4-2
TGTGCCAGCGGACAAGGTACTAGCGGGAGGGCCCTCTTAGGCCACGAGCAGTACTTC
CASGQGTSGRALLGHEQYF
>.|TRBJ1-2|.|TRBV4-1
TGCGCCAGCAGCCAAGTTGCCGGGGGCTATGGCTACACCTTC
CASSQVAGGYGYTF
>TRBD2|TRBJ2-2|once|TRBV7-3
TGTGCCAGCAGCTTAGGGGTAGCGGGAGTTCACGGGGAGCTGTTTTTT
CASSLGVAGVHGELFF
>TRBD1|TRBJ2-5|few|TRBV7-3
TGTGCCAGCAGCCCTACAGGGGGCCACCAAGAGACCCAGTACTTC
CASSPTGGHQETQYF
>.|TRBJ2-1|.|TRBV15
TGTGCCACCAGCAGAGATGAGGGGGTCTACAATGAGCAGTTCTTC
CATSRDEGVYNEQFF
>.|TRBJ2-1|.|TRBV15
TGTGCCACCAGCATGGCTAGCAGCAATGAGCAGTTCTTC
CATSMASSNEQFF
>TRBD2|TRBJ2-1|.|TRBV7-7
TGTGCTAGCAGCTCTAGGGCGGGAGGGCCCTACAATGAGCAGTTCTTC
CASSSRAGGPYNEQFF
>TRBD2|TRBJ2-4|.|TRBV3-1/TRBV3-2
TGTGCCAGCAGGGGGACTAGCGAGGGAGGCATTCAGTACTTC
CASRGTSEGGIQYF
>.|TRBJ1-1|once|TRBV11-3
TGTGCCAGCACTCAATGGGGGGGCGACACTGAAGCTTTCTTT
CASTQWGGDTEAFF
>.|TRBJ2-1|.|TRBV12-5
TGTGCTAGTGTCGGTCGAGTTTCCTACAATGAGCAGTTCTTC
CASVGRVSYNEQFF
>TRBD2|TRBJ2-3|.|TRBV2
TGTGCCAGCAGCGCCGGACTAGCCCACAGCACAGATACGCAGTATTTT
CASSAGLAHSTDTQYF
>TRBD1|TRBJ1-5|.|TRBV10-2
TGCGCCAGCAGTAACGGACAGGGGGATAGCAATCAGCCCCAGCATTTT
CASSNGQGDSNQPQHF
>.|TRBJ2-2|.|TRBV4-2
TGTGCCAGCAGCCACGACCCAAGACTAGACGGCACCGGGGAGCTGTTTTTT
CASSHDPRLDGTGELFF
>TRBD1|TRBJ1-2|.|TRBV5-6
TGTGCCAGCAGCCCCAGGGGGCGGGGCTACACCTTC
CASSPRGRGYTF
>TRBD1|TRBJ1-4|.|TRBV19
TGTGCCAGTAAAGGTCGGGACAGGGTTATTGAAAAACTGTTTTTT
CASKGRDRVIEKLFF
>.|TRBJ1-3|.|TRBV30
TGTGCCTGGAGTTGGGGGCCTGGAAACACCATATATTTT
CAWSWGPGNTIYF
>TRBD1|TRBJ1-6|.|TRBV7-9
TGTGCCAGCAGCTTTACAGGGGTCGGGTATTCACCCCTCCACTTT
CASSFTGVGYSPLHF
>TRBD1|TRBJ2-1|.|TRBV4-2
TGTGCCAGCAGACAGGGGCCTGACAATGAGCAGTTCTTC
CASRQGPDNEQFF
>.|TRBJ1-4|.|TRBV7-9
TGTGCCAGCAGCATCCCACCAACATTCGAAAAACTGTTTTTT
CASSIPPTFEKLFF
>TRBD1|TRBJ1-1|.|TRBV20-1
TGCAGTGCTCTGGACAGGAGTGGAGCTTTCTTT
CSALDRSGAFF
>.|TRBJ2-5|.|TRBV2
TGTGCCAGCAGTGTGACAGAAGAGACCCAGTACTTC
CASSVTEETQYF
>TRBD2|TRBJ2-3|.|TRBV19
TGTGCCAGTAGTATCGCAAGACTAGCGGGATGGAACACAGATACGCAGTATTTT
CASSIARLAGWNTDTQYF
>TRBD1|TRBJ2-3|few|TRBV30
TGTGCCTGGAGTGTCGTGACAGGGGGCGAGTGGGGCACAGATACGCAGTATTTT
CAWSVVTGGEWGTDTQYF
>TRBD2|TRBJ2-5|.|TRBV4-1
TGCGCCAGCAGTCGAGCGGGAGTTCAAGAGACCCAGTACTTC
CASSRAGVQETQYF
>TRBD2|TRBJ2-1|.|TRBV24-1
TGTGCCACCAGTGACGGCGGGAGGAACGATGAGCAGTTCTTC
CATSDGGRNDEQFF
>TRBD2|TRBJ2-3|few|TRBV4-1
TGCGCCAGCAGCCAGGGACTAGCGGGAGGGCTGGCAGATACGCAGTATTTT
CASSQGLAGGLADTQYF
>.|TRBJ1-1|.|TRBV6-5
TGTGCCAGCTCAAAAAGGGGGAGTACTGAAGCTTTCTTT
CASSKRGSTEAFF
>.|TRBJ2-1|.|TRBV7-8
TGTGCCAGCAGCCGCCGCGGCGAATCGGACAATGAGCAGTTCTTC
CASSRRGESDNEQFF
>.|TRBJ1-2|.|TRBV6-5
TGTGCCAGCAGTTACAAGGCAGGGTCGGCTAACTATGGCTACACCTTC
CASSYKAGSANYGYTF
>TRBD2|TRBJ2-3|.|TRBV6-6
TGTGCCAGCAGGGCCGGACTAGCGGGCCATGGGGATACGCAGTATTTT
CASRAGLAGHGDTQYF
>.|TRBJ2-1|.|TRBV7-2
TGTGCCAGCGAGCTGGGGCGGAACTACAATGAGCAGTTCTTC
CASELGRNYNEQFF